A selection of T cell receptor beta chains follows, all from one sample in a study of CD4+ T cells in melanoma. Clones were sequenced by immunoSEQ multiplex PCR, and TCRdb holds only the in-frame ones, with some missing. The data contain about 10,000 clones, around 60% of them singletons. The sequenced sample was cells from a culture (not recorded whether cultured in vitro). These receptors were taken from a human donor with melanoma. The CDR3 runs from the conserved cysteine through the conserved F or W. The D gene is left open where the match is weak. Part of the rows lack a size; the others show once, few, many or a class for expanded clones.

V gene	D gene	clone size	J gene	CDR3 protein	CDR3 DNA
TRBV4-2	-	-	TRBJ1-1	CASSARGANTEAFF	TGTGCCAGCAGCGCCAGAGGCGCGAACACTGAAGCTTTCTTT
TRBV7-9	-	once	TRBJ2-3	CASALSEPTDTQYF	TGTGCCAGCGCCCTAAGCGAGCCCACAGATACGCAGTATTTT
TRBV7-6	-	-	TRBJ2-1	CASSTEAATYNEQFF	TGTGCCAGCAGCACCGAAGCTGCCACCTACAATGAGCAGTTCTTC
TRBV19	-	-	TRBJ2-4	CASSPLIRAIAKNIQYF	TGTGCCAGTAGTCCCCTAATCCGGGCCATAGCCAAAAACATTCAGTACTTC
TRBV7-6	TRBD1	-	TRBJ1-4	CASSPRDRSTNEKLFF	TGTGCCAGCAGCCCTCGGGACAGATCAACTAATGAAAAACTGTTTTTT
TRBV18	-	-	TRBJ1-5	CASSPGYNQPQHF	TGTGCCAGCTCACCGGGGTATAATCAGCCCCAGCATTTT
TRBV18	-	few	TRBJ1-1	CASSPQQGEAFF	TGTGCCAGCTCACCACAACAGGGAGAAGCTTTCTTT
TRBV11-2	-	-	TRBJ2-7	CASSLDVRGLGVYEQYF	TGTGCCAGCAGCTTAGATGTGCGGGGCTTGGGGGTCTACGAGCAGTACTTC
TRBV30	-	-	TRBJ1-5	CAWSGGADNQPQHF	TGTGCCTGGAGTGGGGGGGCGGACAATCAGCCCCAGCATTTT
TRBV5-1	-	once	TRBJ2-7	CASGSGGPTYEQYF	TGCGCCAGTGGAAGTGGGGGCCCCACTTACGAGCAGTACTTC
TRBV2	-	few	TRBJ1-2	CASLDRGYGYTF	TGTGCCAGCCTGGACAGAGGATATGGCTACACCTTC
TRBV6-6	-	few	TRBJ1-5	CASSYSRDQPQHF	TGTGCCAGCAGTTACAGCCGGGATCAGCCCCAGCATTTT
TRBV2	TRBD1	-	TRBJ2-2	CASKPQGGPGELFF	TGTGCCAGCAAGCCCCAAGGGGGCCCCGGGGAGCTGTTTTTT
TRBV5-1	TRBD2	-	TRBJ2-5	CASSIGTSGDLLETQYF	TGCGCCAGCAGCATAGGGACTAGCGGGGATCTTCTAGAGACCCAGTACTTC
TRBV7-2	TRBD1	few	TRBJ2-1	CASSFRQGQDEQFF	TGTGCCAGCAGCTTTAGACAGGGTCAGGATGAGCAGTTCTTC